This TCR beta chain is drawn from a study of control samples from healthy donors and cancer patients. The V gene lost 2 bases and the J gene lost 5 bases, with 18 bases spanning the gap. The CDR3 has 16 amino acids. Germline-derived CDR1 and CDR2 are MDHEN and SYDVKM. Sequencing was performed with immunoSEQ multiplex PCR; in TCRdb, only in-frame clones are kept and a portion is missing. The sample yields nearly 9,500 clones, around 90% seen once. The gene calls are TRBV28 and TRBJ2-5, with a weak D call TRBD1 (5 bases). This TCR was recovered from a man aged 60-69 years with colorectal cancer. Sequenced: PBMCs. The CDR3, as DNA: TGTGCCAGCAGTTTACTCCTGACAGCCTCAACGGAGACCCAGTACTTC. Translating it yields CASSLLLTASTETQYF. The full variable domain, rest sourced from reference TRBV28 and TRBJ2-5, is DVKVTQSSRYLVKRTGEKVFLECVQDMDHENMFWYRQDPGLGLRLIYFSYDVKMKEKGDIPEGYSVSREKKERFSLILESASTNQTSMYLCASSLLLTASTETQYFGPGTRLLVL.